A single sample gave rise to the 23 T cell receptor beta chains below, sequenced in a study of T cell responses to AZD1222 COVID-19 vaccine. The table came from immunoSEQ multiplex PCR; TCRdb's copy has only in-frame clones and leaves some out. Of 130,000 or so clones in the sample, roughly 86% were seen once. The sample here was peripheral blood, taken on day 0 of AZD1222 vaccination. Receptor source: an adult in good health.

The chain employs TRBV10-1 and TRBJ1-2; 7 bases are a match to TRBD1. CDR1 is WNHNN, CDR2 SYGVQD, per germline (reference sequence). V lost 3 bases and J lost 2; bases outside the gene matches: 6. The CDR3 consists of 15 residues. The chain's CDR3 is CASSDEGQPNYGYTF. The CDR3 bases are TGCGCCAGCAGTGACGAGGGACAGCCAAACTATGGCTACACCTTC.

This rearrangement joins TRBV19 to TRBJ2-1; 11 bases are shared with TRBD1. CDR3 length equals 16 residues. V shed 5 bases and J 6 bases; nucleotides not matched to a gene: 9. Germline CDR1 and CDR2: LNHDA and SQIVND (reference sequence). The chain's CDR3 is CASSSRDGTGGNEQFF. DNA of the CDR3: TGTGCCAGTAGTTCCCGAGACGGGACAGGGGGCAATGAGCAGTTCTTC.

This clone has only one observation. At one of its ends the junction is not consistent with the germline gene, which may arise from a read error. The V and J genes are TRBV19 and TRBJ1-1; D remains unclear. Germline V gives CDR1 LNHDA, CDR2 SQIVND (reference sequence). The CDR3 runs 14 residues. Written as DNA, the CDR3 is TGTGCCAGTAGTCTAGATTTGAGGAACACTGAAGCTTTCTTT. Its translation is CASSLDLRNTEAFF.

This clone was seen a few times. V and J are TRBV20-1 and TRBJ2-7; D gene unclear. CDR3 length equals 12 residues. V was trimmed by 3 bases and J by 0 bases, leaving 6 bases between them. Germline CDR1 and CDR2: DFQATT and SNEGSKA (reference sequence). The DNA of the CDR3 is TGCAGTGCTAGTGTCAGCTCCTACGAGCAGTACTTC. Its translation: CSASVSSYEQYF.

The chain employs TRBV4-1 and TRBJ1-6; tentative D call: TRBD1 (6 bases). Germline CDR1 reads MGHRA; CDR2 reads YSYEKL. This CDR3 is built from 15 residues. Trimming removed 3 bases from V and 10 bases from J, with 16 bases in between. CDR3: CASSQETGLSSPLHF. The CDR3 bases are TGCGCCAGCAGCCAGGAAACAGGGTTAAGCTCACCCCTCCACTTT.

Only one count was recorded for this clone. The chain employs TRBV7-6 and TRBJ1-4; 7 nucleotides match TRBD1. The ends lost 6 bases at V and 2 bases at J; junction bases unmatched: 3. The CDR3 has 14 amino acids. Germline-derived CDR1 and CDR2 are SGHVS and FNYEAQ. CDR3 protein: CASRPGGTNEKLFF. CDR3 in DNA: TGTGCCAGCAGGCCAGGGGGGACTAATGAAAAACTGTTTTTT.

The V call is TRBV29-1, the J call TRBJ2-1; no reliable D call. V lost 7 bases and J 4 bases, leaving 5 bases between the germline ends. Germline V gene lookup returns CDR1 SQVTM and CDR2 ANQGSEA. The CDR3 has 10 residues. The CDR3 nucleotides read TGCAGCGGCTATTACAATGAGCAGTTCTTC. The encoded protein is CSGYYNEQFF.

The chain couples TRBV9 to TRBJ2-1, with 7 bases aligning to TRBD1. V shed 0 bases, J shed 3 bases, and the junction held 3 bases outside the gene matches. Germline-derived CDR1 and CDR2 are SGDLS and YYNGEE. The CDR3 extends over 15 amino acids. Here the CDR3 DNA reads TGTGCCAGCAGCGTAGATGGGGACAGCTACAATGAGCAGTTCTTC. Its protein is CASSVDGDSYNEQFF.

In its sample, this clone was seen a few times. The chain employs TRBV7-9 and TRBJ1-3; D is unresolved. The CDR3 contains 13 residues. V was shortened by 1 base and J by 3 bases, with 4 bases between the two germline ends. CDR1 is SEHNR and CDR2 is FQNEAQ in the germline V gene (reference sequence). CDR3 sequence (DNA): TGTGCCAGCAGCTTAGGGCATGGAAACACCATATATTTT. This encodes CASSLGHGNTIYF.

This clone has only one observation. The chain is built from TRBV5-1 and TRBJ1-6, with D hard to call. V dropped 3 bases and J dropped 8 bases, with 6 bases sitting between them. Germline V CDR1 and CDR2: SGHRS, YFSETQ. The length of the CDR3 is 12 residues. CDR3 sequence reads: CASSSGDSPLHF. DNA for the CDR3: TGCGCCAGCAGCTCGGGTGATTCACCCCTCCACTTT.

The chain links TRBV5-1 to TRBJ1-5, with D unresolved. The germline V gene encodes CDR1 SGHRS and CDR2 YFSETQ. The CDR3 length is 13 residues. V lost 0 bases to trimming and J lost 6 bases, with 7 bases between them. DNA of the CDR3: TGCGCCAGCAGCTTGGATGGTGGTCAGCCCCAGCATTTT. Translation gives CASSLDGGQPQHF.

The chain joins TRBV5-4 to TRBJ1-2, with D tentatively TRBD1 (6 bases). V was shortened by 4 bases and J by 3 bases, with 10 bases between the two germline ends. The germline V gene has CDR1 SGHNT and CDR2 YYREEE (reference sequence). The CDR3 spans 13 residues. The CDR3 bases are TGTGCCAGCAGCAACAGGGAGGACTATGGCTACACCTTC. As protein: CASSNREDYGYTF.

The rearrangement uses TRBV27 and TRBJ2-1; weak D call: TRBD2 (6 bases). Germline loops: CDR1 MNHEY, CDR2 SMNVEV (reference sequence). Trimming stripped 7 bases from V and 0 bases from J, with 10 bases between. The CDR3 totals 14 residues. CDR3 sequence (DNA): TGTGCCAGCAATAACGGGGGCTCCTACAATGAGCAGTTCTTC. Translating it yields CASNNGGSYNEQFF.

The rearrangement joins TRBV28 to TRBJ1-5; TRBD1 aligns across 11 bases. This CDR3 contains 18 residues. J lost 6 bases, V lost 1 base, and 11 bases had no gene match. Germline CDR1 reads MDHEN; CDR2 reads SYDVKM. Here the CDR3 reads CASSLSSHGQGAAQPQHF. The CDR3, as DNA: TGTGCCAGCAGTTTATCGTCGCACGGACAGGGGGCCGCTCAGCCCCAGCATTTT.

The genes are TRBV6-4 and TRBJ1-1, with a tentative D call TRBD1 (6 bases). The V end lost 9 bases, the J end lost 6 bases, and 11 bases lay between the germline ends. Looked up from germline, CDR1 is MRHNA and CDR2 is SNTAGT. This CDR3 comprises 11 residues. CDR3: CARRGGPEAFF. CDR3 nucleotide sequence: TGTGCCAGGAGAGGGGGTCCTGAAGCTTTCTTT.

This chain connects TRBV6-1 to TRBJ1-4; the D gene is possibly TRBD1 (6 bases). The CDR3 runs 15 residues. CDR1 and CDR2 from the germline V gene are MNHNS and SASEGT. V dropped 3 bases and J dropped 6 bases, with 14 bases sitting between them. Written as DNA, the CDR3 is TGTGCCAGCAGTGACGGGTCAGGGGCCCATGAAAAACTGTTTTTT. It specifies CASSDGSGAHEKLFF.

This CDR3 is CSASNEQFF. The CDR3 bases are TGCAGCGCTTCCAATGAGCAGTTCTTC. The rearrangement uses TRBV29-1 and TRBJ2-1; no clear D gene. This CDR3 is built from 9 residues. CDR1 is SQVTM and CDR2 is ANQGSEA in the germline V gene. V lost 7 bases and J 6 bases, leaving 4 bases between the germline ends.

This clone showed up just a few times. The rearrangement links TRBV19 to TRBJ1-1; D is unresolved. The ends were cut back, 6 bases at V and 8 bases at J, with 13 bases in the middle. CDR1 LNHDA and CDR2 SQIVND come from the germline V gene (reference sequence). This CDR3 region has 12 residues. CDR3 DNA: TGTGCCAGTAGGATTCAGGAGGGAGAAGCTTTCTTT. Its protein is CASRIQEGEAFF. Variable domain in full (rest from reference TRBV19 and TRBJ1-1): DGGITQSPKYLFRKEGQNVTLSCEQNLNHDAMYWYRQDPGQGLRLIYYSQIVNDFQKGDIAEGYSVSREKKESFPLTVTSAQKNPTAFYLCASRIQEGEAFFGQGTRLTVV.

In this sample, this clone turned up many times. This sequence joins TRBV29-1 and TRBJ1-1; D uncertain. V lost 4 bases and J 8 bases, leaving 11 bases between the germline ends. There are 11 residues in the CDR3. Per germline, CDR1 SQVTM and CDR2 ANQGSEA. The chain's CDR3 is CSVVAVWEAFF. CDR3 sequence (DNA): TGCAGCGTTGTAGCGGTTTGGGAAGCTTTCTTT.

The gene calls are TRBV9 and TRBJ1-6; D is perhaps TRBD1 (5 bases). The CDR3 contains 15 residues. The V end lost 0 bases, the J end lost 8 bases, and 12 bases lay between the germline ends. Germline V gives CDR1 SGDLS, CDR2 YYNGEE. CDR3 protein: CASSVGFLGDSPLHF. In DNA form, the CDR3 reads TGTGCCAGCAGCGTAGGTTTCCTGGGGGATTCACCCCTCCACTTT.

V and J are TRBV11-2 and TRBJ2-1; unclear D gene. Germline V gives CDR1 SGHAT, CDR2 FQNNGV. V lost 5 bases to trimming and J lost 13 bases, with 24 bases between them. CDR3 length: 15 residues. The CDR3, as DNA: TGTGCCAGCAGCCCACGTAGTTCGAGTAGAGGAGATCAGTTCTTC. Protein product: CASSPRSSSRGDQFF.

The chain couples TRBV19 to TRBJ1-1; no clear D. The CDR3 is 13 amino acids. The V gene's germline CDR1 is LNHDA and CDR2 SQIVND (reference sequence). Trimming pared 3 bases from V and 5 bases from J, leaving 10 bases between. DNA for the CDR3: TGTGCCAGTAGTATCTCGCAGGAAACTGAAGCTTTCTTT. Its protein is CASSISQETEAFF.

The genes are TRBV3-1 (or the pseudogene TRBV3-2) and TRBJ2-3; the D gene is possibly TRBD2 (6 bases). V gave up 6 bases and J gave up 0 bases, with 10 bases separating them. The CDR3 sequence is 14 residues long. CDR1 is LGHDT and CDR2 is YNNKEL in the germline V gene (reference sequence). The DNA for the CDR3 is TGTGCCAGCAGGACGGGGACTAGCACAGATACGCAGTATTTT. Protein product: CASRTGTSTDTQYF.